This T cell receptor beta chain comes out of a study of T cells after yellow fever vaccination. The CDR3 runs 15 residues. Germline CDR1 and CDR2: MNHEY and SVGAGI. Trimming cost V 2 bases and J 7 bases, with 15 bases left between them. Via MiXCR, TCRdb re-called the 5' RACE reads, giving one row per CDR3 protein. Here the sample spans just under 600,000 distinct CDR3 sequences, approximately 12% being singletons. Sequencing was performed on PBMCs, taken on the day of the yellow fever booster vaccination. The rearrangement joins TRBV6-5 to TRBJ2-1, with D tentatively TRBD1 (6 bases). The clonotype originates from a man aged 25-45 years who received the YFV17D yellow fever vaccine. CDR3 sequence reads: CASSYDRSRLNEQFF. The CDR3 region has the DNA TGTGCCAGCAGTTACGACAGGTCACGGTTGAATGAGCAGTTCTTC.